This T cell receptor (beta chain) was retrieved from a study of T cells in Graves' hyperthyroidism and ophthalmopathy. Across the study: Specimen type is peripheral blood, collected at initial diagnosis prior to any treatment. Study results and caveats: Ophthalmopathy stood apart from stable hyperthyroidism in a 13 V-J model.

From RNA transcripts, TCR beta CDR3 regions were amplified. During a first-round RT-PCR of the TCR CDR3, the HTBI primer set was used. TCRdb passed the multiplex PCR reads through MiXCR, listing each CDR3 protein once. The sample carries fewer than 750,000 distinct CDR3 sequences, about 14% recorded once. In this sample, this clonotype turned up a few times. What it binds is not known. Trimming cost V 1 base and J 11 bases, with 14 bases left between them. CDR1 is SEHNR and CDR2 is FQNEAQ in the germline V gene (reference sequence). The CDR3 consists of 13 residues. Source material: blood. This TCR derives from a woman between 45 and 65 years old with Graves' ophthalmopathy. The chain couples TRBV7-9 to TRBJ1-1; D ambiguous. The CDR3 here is CASSLVVAAVAFF. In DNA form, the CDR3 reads TGTGCCAGCAGCTTAGTGGTAGCGGCAGTTGCTTTCTTT.